Shown below are 10 T cell receptor beta chains from a single sample sequenced in a study of CD8+ T cells in alopecia areata. The sample's treatment: oral pan-JAK inhibitor, 5-10 mg twice daily. cDNA serving as the sequencing template came from extracted, reverse transcribed RNA. Some clones are missing from TCRdb's copy, which holds only in-frame ones; the method was immunoSEQ multiplex PCR. The table records about 260,000 clones, 60% of them present only once. This sample comprised CD4+ T cells sorted from blood, obtained around week 54, from a patient treated with tofacitinib. All receptors come from a human donor with alopecia areata.

V gene TRBV28 combines with J gene TRBJ2-1; D ambiguous. Germline V gene lookup returns CDR1 MDHEN and CDR2 SYDVKM. The CDR3 extends over 11 amino acids. Between the trimmed V and J ends, which lost 5 bases and 5 bases, there was a span of 4 bases. The CDR3 nucleotides are TGTGCCAGCAGTCCCCACAATGAGCAGTTCTTC. This translates into CASSPHNEQFF. The full variable domain, with the rest looked up from reference TRBV28 and TRBJ2-1, is DVKVTQSSRYLVKRTGEKVFLECVQDMDHENMFWYRQDPGLGLRLIYFSYDVKMKEKGDIPEGYSVSREKKERFSLILESASTNQTSMYLCASSPHNEQFFGPGTRLTVL.

The chain combines TRBV29-1 with TRBJ2-1; either TRBD1 or TRBD2 may supply D (5 bases each). The germline CDR1 and CDR2 sequences are SQVTM and ANQGSEA. The CDR3 consists of 14 residues. The CDR3 DNA follows: TGCACCAGCGTGCCTCTCGGGGCACGGGATGAGCAGTTCTTC. Protein: CTSVPLGARDEQFF.

V is TRBV30 and J is TRBJ2-5, with D uncertain. This CDR3 spans 13 amino acids. V lost 4 bases, J lost 1 base, and 10 bases lay in between. CDR1 is GTSNPN and CDR2 is SVGIG in the germline V gene (reference sequence). This CDR3 is CAWNWALQETQYF. In DNA, the CDR3 is TGTGCCTGGAATTGGGCACTCCAAGAGACCCAGTACTTC.

V and J are TRBV10-3 and TRBJ2-3, with 7 bases fitting TRBD1. This CDR3 has 15 residues. The trim removed 0 bases at V and 3 bases at J, leaving 3 bases unmatched. CDR1 ENHRY and CDR2 SYGVKD come from the germline V gene. This CDR3 is CAISESTGSTDTQYF. The CDR3 DNA sequence: TGTGCCATCAGTGAGTCGACAGGGTCTACAGATACGCAGTATTTT.

The genes are TRBV12-5 and TRBJ2-4; D is possibly TRBD2 (5 bases). Deletions cut 7 bases from V and 6 bases from J, with 19 bases between. The CDR3 consists of 15 residues. Germline V gene sequence: CDR1 LGHNT, CDR2 FRNRAP. CDR3 loop: CASEPPPGWGNIQYF. The CDR3 nucleotides are TGTGCTAGTGAACCCCCTCCGGGGTGGGGAAACATTCAGTACTTC.

V and J are TRBV15 and TRBJ2-1, with D hard to call. Trimming removed 0 bases from V and 0 bases from J, with 6 bases in between. The germline V gene encodes CDR1 LNHNV and CDR2 YYDKDF (reference sequence). The CDR3 sequence is 15 residues long. CDR3 loop: CATSRDMSSYNEQFF. The CDR3 region has the DNA TGTGCCACCAGCAGAGATATGAGCTCCTACAATGAGCAGTTCTTC.

The rearrangement links TRBV4-2 to TRBJ2-6, with 7 bases that match TRBD1. Germline CDR1 and CDR2: LGHNA and YNFKEQ. V trimming: 2 bases; J trimming: 4 bases; junction bases outside the gene matches: 8. This CDR3 comprises 17 residues. The CDR3 spells CASSQSGTVYGANVLTF. CDR3 DNA: TGTGCCAGCAGCCAATCCGGGACAGTCTACGGGGCCAACGTCCTGACTTTC.

The chain joins TRBV4-2 to TRBJ1-1; D is unclear. CDR3 length: 15 residues. The V and J ends lost 3 bases and 4 bases respectively, with 15 bases between them. Germline assignment: CDR1 LGHNA and CDR2 YNFKEQ. In DNA, the CDR3 is TGTGCCAGCAGCCATCAGGCGGGCAGTTCCACTGAAGCTTTCTTT. Its protein is CASSHQAGSSTEAFF.

The chain couples TRBV30 to TRBJ1-6; no clear D gene. The CDR3 is 16 amino acids. Germline assignment: CDR1 GTSNPN and CDR2 SVGIG (reference sequence). Trimming shortened V by 0 bases and J by 0 bases, and 9 bases separated the two germline ends. The CDR3 is CAWSVSGSSYNSPLHF. The CDR3, as DNA: TGTGCCTGGAGTGTCTCTGGGAGCTCCTATAATTCACCCCTCCACTTT.

The V gene is TRBV29-1, the J gene TRBJ2-5; D call uncertain. The CDR3 sequence is 12 residues long. Trimming removed 4 bases from V and 5 bases from J, with 11 bases in between. Germline V CDR1 and CDR2: SQVTM, ANQGSEA. This chain's CDR3 is CSVGLKHETQYF. The CDR3 DNA follows: TGCAGCGTTGGGCTGAAACACGAGACCCAGTACTTC.